Shown below are 23 T cell receptor beta chains from a single sample sequenced in a study of blood T cell repertoires in COVID-19. The method was immunoSEQ multiplex PCR; TCRdb's version includes in-frame clones alone and lacks a portion of them. The sample has about 62,000 clones; about four fifths are singletons. Material for sequencing was peripheral blood. These receptors all stem from a woman aged 45-65 years with active or convalescent COVID-19.

The CDR3 loop reads CASSPIDSGANVLTF. The CDR3 DNA sequence: TGTGCCAGCTCACCGATAGACTCTGGGGCCAACGTCCTGACTTTC. The rearrangement joins TRBV18 to TRBJ2-6; D is uncertain. This CDR3 region has 15 residues. Between the trimmed V and J ends, which lost 3 bases and 0 bases, there was a span of 6 bases. Germline V gene lookup returns CDR1 KGHSH and CDR2 LQKENI.

J is TRBJ2-3 and V is TRBV6-2 or TRBV6-3, with TRBD1 matching 10 bases. This CDR3 is 16 amino acids long. Germline V lookup: CDR1 MNHEY, CDR2 SVGEGT. V dropped 4 bases and J dropped 5; count of bases not matched to a gene: 9. This CDR3 is CASSFGGTGVIDTQYF. The DNA of the CDR3 is TGTGCCAGCAGTTTCGGAGGGACAGGGGTCATAGATACGCAGTATTTT.

The chain couples TRBV18 to TRBJ1-1; D may be TRBD1 (6 bases). Trimming shortened V by 3 bases and J by 3 bases, and 14 bases separated the two germline ends. CDR3 size: 15 residues. Per the germline V gene, CDR1 is KGHSH and CDR2 is LQKENI. The CDR3 is CASSPGQRVYTEAFF. The DNA for the CDR3 is TGTGCCAGCTCACCCGGACAGAGGGTGTACACTGAAGCTTTCTTT.

The V call is TRBV2, the J call TRBJ2-7, with 8 bases aligning to TRBD2. Germline assignment: CDR1 SNHLY and CDR2 FYNNEI. The V gene end was trimmed by 6 bases and the J gene end by 6 bases; junction bases not matched to a gene: 7. The CDR3 loop spans 13 amino acids. Here the CDR3 reads CASRRLANAEQYF. The CDR3 DNA reads as TGTGCCAGCAGGAGACTAGCGAACGCCGAGCAGTACTTC.

This chain uses TRBV6-5 with TRBJ1-1, with TRBD1 identical over 7 bases. Germline V CDR1 and CDR2: MNHEY, SVGAGI. The CDR3 runs 14 residues. J lost 0 bases, V lost 6 bases, and 4 bases had no gene match. The CDR3 reads CASSPTGLNTEAFF. The CDR3 bases are TGTGCCAGCAGCCCGACAGGGTTGAACACTGAAGCTTTCTTT.

The V call is TRBV13, the J call TRBJ1-6; D unresolved. In germline, CDR1 is PRHDT, CDR2 FYEKMQ (reference sequence). V lost 2 bases, J lost 5 bases, and 10 bases lay in between. CDR3 size: 15 residues. The CDR3, as DNA: TGTGCCAGCAGCTTACGGTCCTCTAATAATTCACCCCTCCACTTT. This translates into CASSLRSSNNSPLHF.

Worth noting for this clone: At the DNA level, this CDR3 is encoded by other sequences in the same sample as well. J is TRBJ1-3 and V is TRBV6-5, with TRBD1 as a possible D gene (5 bases). The germline V gene has CDR1 MNHEY and CDR2 SVGAGI. V dropped 5 bases and J dropped 4 bases, with 12 bases sitting between them. This CDR3 region has 14 residues. The CDR3 loop reads CASSRTGGGNTIYF. The CDR3 DNA sequence: TGTGCCAGCAGTCGCACAGGTGGCGGAAACACCATATATTTT.

The J gene is TRBJ2-7, the V gene TRBV5-6; TRBD2 matches at 10 bases. The J segment lost 3 bases and the V segment lost 4 bases, leaving 10 bases of the junction unmatched. Germline V CDR1 and CDR2: SGHDT, YYEEEE. The CDR3 spans 16 residues. CDR3 in amino acids: CASSILSGTSDYEQYF. Written as DNA, the CDR3 is TGTGCCAGCAGCATCTTATCAGGGACTAGCGACTACGAGCAGTACTTC.

This clone was detected only a few times. The rearrangement links TRBV19 to TRBJ2-1; TRBD2 aligns across 7 bases. Germline values: CDR1 LNHDA, CDR2 SQIVND (reference sequence). With V trimmed by 9 bases and J by 6 bases, 14 bases remained unmatched. This CDR3 comprises 15 residues. The CDR3 spells CASQRAAGASNEQFF. CDR3 nucleotides: TGTGCCAGCCAAAGGGCGGCGGGAGCCTCCAATGAGCAGTTCTTC. The full variable domain, completed using reference TRBV19 and TRBJ2-1, is DGGITQSPKYLFRKEGQNVTLSCEQNLNHDAMYWYRQDPGQGLRLIYYSQIVNDFQKGDIAEGYSVSREKKESFPLTVTSAQKNPTAFYLCASQRAAGASNEQFFGPGTRLTVL.

This clone was counted a single time. V and J are TRBV6-2 or TRBV6-3 and TRBJ1-1; TRBD1 is a possible D gene (6 bases). Germline CDR1 reads MNHEY; CDR2 reads SVGEGT. CDR3 length: 13 amino acids. Trimming shortened V by 5 bases and J by 5 bases, and 12 bases separated the two germline ends. As DNA, the CDR3 is TGTGCCAGCAGTGCTAACAGGGCTACTGAAGCTTTCTTT. It codes for CASSANRATEAFF.

The rearrangement joins TRBV5-1 to TRBJ1-1, with 7 bases lining up with TRBD1. The CDR3 consists of 12 residues. CDR1 is SGHRS, CDR2 YFSETQ, per germline. The J segment lost 7 bases and the V segment lost 3 bases, leaving 3 bases of the junction unmatched. CDR3 region: CASSWDSDEAFF. For the CDR3, the DNA is TGCGCCAGCAGCTGGGACAGCGATGAAGCTTTCTTT. The whole variable domain, filled in from reference TRBV5-1 and TRBJ1-1, reads KAGVTQTPRYLIKTRGQQVTLSCSPISGHRSVSWYQQTPGQGLQFLFEYFSETQRNKGNFPGRFSGRQFSNSRSEMNVSTLELGDSALYLCASSWDSDEAFFGQGTRLTVV.

This chain uses TRBV19 with TRBJ2-2; 8 nucleotides agree with TRBD1. Germline V CDR1 and CDR2: LNHDA, SQIVND (reference sequence). This CDR3 contains 16 residues. The V segment lost 0 bases and the J segment 6 bases; nucleotides outside the gene matches: 6. The CDR3 sequence: CASSIEDRVRAGELFF. DNA for the CDR3: TGTGCCAGTAGTATAGAGGACAGGGTGAGGGCCGGGGAGCTGTTTTTT. The variable domain in full, with the rest retrieved from reference TRBV19 and TRBJ2-2, is DGGITQSPKYLFRKEGQNVTLSCEQNLNHDAMYWYRQDPGQGLRLIYYSQIVNDFQKGDIAEGYSVSREKKESFPLTVTSAQKNPTAFYLCASSIEDRVRAGELFFGEGSRLTVL.

In its sample, this clone was seen once. The chain employs TRBV25-1 and TRBJ2-3; weak D call: TRBD1 (6 bases). The CDR3 covers 13 residues. Germline CDR1 and CDR2: MGHDK and SYGVNS. V was shortened by 6 bases and J by 0 bases, with 7 bases between the two germline ends. The CDR3 protein is CASRRGSTDTQYF. Written as DNA, the CDR3 is TGTGCCAGCAGAAGGGGGAGCACAGATACGCAGTATTTT.

A few counts support this clone. V and J are TRBV4-1 and TRBJ1-6; D unresolved. Trimming removed 7 bases from V and 7 bases from J, with 20 bases in between. Germline V gene data show CDR1 as MGHRA and CDR2 as YSYEKL. This CDR3 comprises 16 residues. The CDR3 sequence is CASTGEAGIMNSPLHF. As DNA, the CDR3 is TGCGCCAGCACTGGAGAAGCGGGGATAATGAATTCACCCCTCCACTTT.

The rearrangement uses TRBV6-5 and TRBJ1-6; TRBD1 might be the D (6 bases). Germline loops: CDR1 MNHEY, CDR2 SVGAGI. Trimming took off 7 bases at V and 10 bases at J, with 20 bases between the two ends. The CDR3 runs 15 residues. The CDR3, as DNA: TGTGCCAGCACCCGTCCCGCCACAGGGAACTCACCCCTCCACTTT. Its translation is CASTRPATGNSPLHF.

This clone was detected only once. The V and J genes are TRBV5-1 and TRBJ2-2; D perhaps matches TRBD2 (6 bases). Germline V lookup: CDR1 SGHRS, CDR2 YFSETQ. V was clipped by 4 bases and J by 1 base, with 11 bases between them. This CDR3 region has 15 residues. This chain's CDR3 is CASSRDLGNTGELFF. As DNA, the CDR3 is TGCGCCAGCAGCCGGGACTTGGGGAACACCGGGGAGCTGTTTTTT.

V usage is TRBV27 and J usage is TRBJ1-6; 9 bases fit TRBD1. This CDR3 is 18 amino acids long. Germline V gene sequence: CDR1 MNHEY, CDR2 SMNVEV (reference sequence). V dropped 3 bases and J dropped 0; count of bases not matched to a gene: 6. The CDR3: CASSLDRGASSYNSPLHF. DNA of the CDR3: TGTGCCAGCAGTTTGGACAGGGGAGCTAGCTCCTATAATTCACCCCTCCACTTT.

V is TRBV4-1 and J is TRBJ2-1; 8 bases are shared with TRBD1. Losses at the gene ends were 0 bases for V and 0 bases for J; bases not matched to a gene: 10. The CDR3 is made up of 19 amino acids. Germline V CDR1 and CDR2: MGHRA, YSYEKL. This CDR3 is CASSQDRQGALSSYNEQFF. For the CDR3, the DNA is TGCGCCAGCAGCCAAGATAGGCAGGGGGCTCTCAGCTCCTACAATGAGCAGTTCTTC.

The sample holds a few counts of this clone. This same CDR3 is encoded by further DNA sequences in the sample. The rearrangement uses TRBV5-1 and TRBJ1-1, with TRBD1 matching over 9 bases. The CDR3 is made up of 15 amino acids. The germline CDR1 and CDR2 sequences are SGHRS and YFSETQ. V was pared by 4 bases and J by 4 bases, with 8 bases of the junction left unmatched. Here the CDR3 reads CASSPRTGESTEAFF. The CDR3, as DNA: TGCGCCAGCAGCCCCAGGACAGGGGAGAGCACTGAAGCTTTCTTT.

The chain links TRBV25-1 to TRBJ2-2; TRBD2 agrees at 10 bases. The CDR3 contains 16 residues. V shed 3 bases, J shed 6 bases, and the junction held 7 bases outside the gene matches. Germline loops: CDR1 MGHDK, CDR2 SYGVNS. Written as DNA, the CDR3 is TGTGCCAGCAGTGATATAGCGGGAGGAATCGCCGGGGAGCTGTTTTTT. It encodes CASSDIAGGIAGELFF.

This clone was picked up one time. The chain carries TRBV28 and TRBJ1-1, with no clear D. Germline V CDR1 and CDR2: MDHEN, SYDVKM. The V and J ends lost 1 base and 4 bases respectively, with 13 bases between them. The CDR3 contains 15 residues. The CDR3 region is CASSLFRSGITEAFF. For the CDR3, the DNA is TGTGCCAGCAGTTTATTCCGAAGCGGGATCACTGAAGCTTTCTTT.

V and J are TRBV7-9 and TRBJ2-4; D gene ambiguous. Trimming cost V 3 bases and J 5 bases, with 17 bases left between them. Germline V gene sequence: CDR1 SEHNR, CDR2 FQNEAQ (reference sequence). CDR3 length equals 16 residues. The chain's CDR3 is CASSLSTLATQNIQYF. In nucleotides, the CDR3 is TGTGCCAGCAGCTTGTCCACCTTAGCAACCCAAAACATTCAGTACTTC.

The gene calls are TRBV4-2 and TRBJ2-7; D unresolved. V was trimmed by 0 bases and J by 7 bases, leaving 16 bases between them. CDR1 is LGHNA, CDR2 YNFKEQ, per germline. This CDR3 is 15 amino acids long. In DNA, the CDR3 is TGTGCCAGCAGCCAAGATTCCGCGTACCTACGGGAGCAGTACTTC. Translated: CASSQDSAYLREQYF.